This T cell receptor beta chain was retrieved from a study of monozygotic twins with inflammatory bowel disease. Study results and caveats: Researchers reported no repertoire similarity difference between concordant and discordant twins, possibly from limited power.

On this clonotype itself: Its antigen is unknown.

TCRdb re-called the 5' RACE reads and catalogs CDR3 proteins one per entry, DNA excluded. The sample's table shows about 210,000 distinct CDR3 sequences. Germline assignment: CDR1 LGHNA and CDR2 YSLEER. The CDR3 runs to 14 residues. This sequence was found in a human donor with ulcerative colitis or Crohn's disease, or a healthy co-twin of an affected twin (not recorded which). Material: blood. The chain is built from TRBV4-3 and TRBJ1-2; the TRBD1 assignment by TCRdb is unverifiable without DNA. CDR3 region: CASSQEGGGRGYTF.